This T cell receptor (beta chain) originates from a study of cytotoxic CD8 clonotypes in ibrutinib-treated CLL. Study-wide results and caveats: At progression, clonality fell back toward baseline after rising at ibrutinib response.

V shed 7 bases and J shed 7 bases, with 19 bases lying between them. The CDR3 sequence is 14 residues long. Germline V gene data show CDR1 as MNHEY and CDR2 as SVGAGI. Sequencing was designed to attain a depth spanning 1 in 200,000 to 1 in 1 million T cells. Using immunoSEQ multiplex PCR, the repertoire was profiled, and TCRdb retains in-frame clones only, with some absent. The sample contains approximately 60,000 clones, around 60% of which appear only once. As to this clone: Antigen unknown.

The chain couples TRBV6-5 to TRBJ2-5; a weak D match, TRBD1 (6 bases). Sequenced here: PBMCs, sampled after 24 months of ibrutinib treatment. The sequence came from a human donor with chronic lymphocytic leukemia. In nucleotides, the CDR3 is TGTGCCAGCATCGAGGGCGCAGGGGCTGGGACCCAGTACTTC. It translates to CASIEGAGAGTQYF.